The present entry profiles one TCR beta chain with its context. As yet, its antigen is unknown. Specified treatment: oral pan-JAK inhibitor, 5-10 mg twice daily. This sample stems from a study of CD8+ T cells in alopecia areata. Findings and caveats of the study: Clonality was higher in lesional than normal scalp, especially in alopecia totalis/universalis.

Germline V lookup: CDR1 SQVTM, CDR2 ANQGSEA. This CDR3 contains 15 residues. With V trimmed by 1 base and J by 4 bases, 6 bases remained unmatched. In each case, RNA was isolated and then reverse transcribed into cDNA as the sequencing template. Sequencing was performed with immunoSEQ multiplex PCR; in TCRdb, only in-frame clones are kept and a portion is missing. The table lists about 94,000 clones, more than 65% of them singletons. The chain has TRBV29-1 and TRBJ2-2; TRBD1 matches 7 bases. The source is a human donor with alopecia areata. The sequences come from CD8+ T cells sorted from blood, collected between weeks 44 and 45, from a patient treated with tofacitinib. The CDR3 region has the DNA TGCAGCGTTGAAGGAGGGGACAGACGCACCGGGGAGCTGTTTTTT. As protein: CSVEGGDRRTGELFF.